The rows below give T cell receptor beta chains drawn from one sample of a study of cytomegalovirus exposure and HLA in healthy donors. The table came from immunoSEQ multiplex PCR; TCRdb's copy has only in-frame clones and leaves some out. The repertoire includes roughly 180,000 clones, about four fifths of them detected once, and more than 1.5% sits in the top ten. Sequencing used PBMCs. All receptors come from a girl aged 10-17 years in good health and CMV-seropositive. Both conserved end residues are part of each CDR3. A D gene is named only where the DNA matches it firmly. A clone size is listed for some rows: how often the clone was seen (once, few, many), or a class if it is expanded.

>-|TRBV6-6|TRBJ2-2|-
TGTGCCAGCGGGGGGACGGAGAACACCGGGGAGCTGTTTTTT
CASGGTENTGELFF
>few|TRBV5-1|TRBJ2-7|TRBD1
TGCGCCAGCAGCTACGAGACAGGGAACTCCTACGAGCAGTACTTC
CASSYETGNSYEQYF
>-|TRBV7-2|TRBJ2-1|-
TGTGCCAGCAGCTTAGAAGGCAGGTACAATGAGCAGTTCTTC
CASSLEGRYNEQFF
>-|TRBV5-1|TRBJ2-4|-
TGCGCCAGCAGCATAGACACAATGTTAGCCAAAAACATTCAGTACTTC
CASSIDTMLAKNIQYF
>-|TRBV7-2|TRBJ2-7|-
TGTGCCAGCAGCTTTACGCGGGATTACGAGCAGTACTTC
CASSFTRDYEQYF
>-|TRBV7-2|TRBJ1-1|-
TGTGCCAGCAGGCCAGGGGATTCGAACACTGAAGCTTTCTTT
CASRPGDSNTEAFF
>-|TRBV11-2|TRBJ1-5|-
TGTGCCAGCAGCTTAGCTGGCAGCGAAGGACAGCCCCAGCATTTT
CASSLAGSEGQPQHF
>-|TRBV19|TRBJ2-1|TRBD2
TGTGCCAGTAGTAGCCTAGCGGTTAATGAGCAGTTCTTC
CASSSLAVNEQFF
>once|TRBV2|TRBJ2-7|-
TGTGCCAGCAGCCTCCTCGAGCAGTACTTC
CASSLLEQYF
>once|TRBV29-1|TRBJ1-2|-
TGCAGCGTGCTGACAGCTAACCTTGGCTACACCTTC
CSVLTANLGYTF
>-|TRBV27|TRBJ2-7|TRBD1
TGTGCCAGCAGTCCCGAGCCCGCGCACAGGGGGCATATTTACGAGCAGTACTTC
CASSPEPAHRGHIYEQYF
>-|TRBV2|TRBJ1-1|TRBD1
TGTGCCAGCAGTGAAATCGGGACAGGTCGGGGCGTGAACACTGAAGCTTTCTTT
CASSEIGTGRGVNTEAFF
>once|TRBV7-2|TRBJ2-5|TRBD1
TGTGCCAGCAGCTTGACCGCCGGGACAGGGGGTCCACAAGAGACCCAGTACTTC
CASSLTAGTGGPQETQYF
>-|TRBV19|TRBJ1-3|-
TGTGCCAGTAGTCGCTCCGAGGTCAGCTCTGGAAACACCATATATTTT
CASSRSEVSSGNTIYF
>-|TRBV5-1|TRBJ2-5|TRBD1
TGCGCCAGCAGTCTTTGGAGCAGGACAGGGACCCAAGAGACCCAGTACTTC
CASSLWSRTGTQETQYF
>once|TRBV9|TRBJ2-3|TRBD2
TGTGCCAGCAGCGTAGGAGCGGGGGGGCTAAATACGCAGTATTTT
CASSVGAGGLNTQYF
>few|TRBV18|TRBJ1-6|-
TGTGCCAGCTCACCACCAGGGGTTAATAATTCACCCCTCCACTTT
CASSPPGVNNSPLHF
>-|TRBV29-1|TRBJ2-2|-
TGCAGCGCTTCAGGGGCGGTCGGGGAGCTGTTTTTT
CSASGAVGELFF
>-|TRBV6-6|TRBJ2-1|-
TGTGCCAGCAGTTTGCTGGGCACGGGAAAAAGCAATGAGCAGTTCTTC
CASSLLGTGKSNEQFF
>-|TRBV5-1|TRBJ2-5|-
TGCGCCAGCAGCTTGGATTCCAGGCCGGAGGCGGTTCAAGAGACCCAGTACTTC
CASSLDSRPEAVQETQYF
>once|TRBV5-1|TRBJ1-6|-
TGCGCCAGCAGCTTGGCCTTAAGGGGTTCTTTTTCACCCCTCCACTTT
CASSLALRGSFSPLHF
>-|TRBV1|TRBJ2-1|-
TGCACCAGCAGCCCCGCGGGGGGGACAGGCAATGAGCAGTTCTTC
CTSSPAGGTGNEQFF
>-|TRBV6-6|TRBJ2-1|-
TGTGCCAGCAGGGACAGAGAACCTTACAATGAGCAGTTCTTC
CASRDREPYNEQFF
>-|TRBV18|TRBJ2-7|-
TGTGCCAGCTCAGCGCTCTCCTACGAGCAGTACTTC
CASSALSYEQYF
>-|TRBV5-1|TRBJ1-2|-
TGCGCCAGCAGCTGGACCCTGGGGAGTTCTGACGGCTACACCTTC
CASSWTLGSSDGYTF
>-|TRBV6-4|TRBJ2-3|TRBD2
TGTGCCAGCAGCCCGATAGCGGGGGGAGCAGATACGCAGTATTTT
CASSPIAGGADTQYF
>-|TRBV6-5|TRBJ1-2|-
TGTGCCAGCTATGGGGGGAGAGTTAACTATGGCTACACCTTC
CASYGGRVNYGYTF
>few|TRBV2|TRBJ2-7|-
TGTGCCAGTAGGGTGGAGGGGTCCTACGAGCAGTACTTC
CASRVEGSYEQYF
>-|TRBV4-3|TRBJ2-7|-
TGCGCCAGCAGCCAAGTGGCCCGACAGGTCGGGCAGTACTTC
CASSQVARQVGQYF
>-|TRBV7-9|TRBJ1-3|-
TGTGCCAGCAGCCTTAGCACCGGGGGAAACACCATATATTTT
CASSLSTGGNTIYF
>-|TRBV7-2|TRBJ2-7|TRBD2
TGTGCCAGCAGCTGGACTAGCGGGGGGGAGTACGAGCAGTACTTC
CASSWTSGGEYEQYF
>few|TRBV4-3|TRBJ1-1|-
TGCGCCAGCAGCACGTGGACGGGGGAGAGCACTGAAGCTTTCTTT
CASSTWTGESTEAFF
>-|TRBV2|TRBJ2-3|TRBD2
TGTGCCAGCAGTGCCCCCCGTGCGCGGGGGGGAGATACGCAGTATTTT
CASSAPRARGGDTQYF
>-|TRBV6-6|TRBJ2-7|-
TGTGCCAGCAGTTATGCCCTAGCGAGGTTCGGCTACGAGCAGTACTTC
CASSYALARFGYEQYF
>-|TRBV19|TRBJ1-1|TRBD1
TGTGCCACCGCGGACAGGGGCGGTTGGACTGAAGCTTTCTTT
CATADRGGWTEAFF
>-|TRBV5-5|TRBJ1-2|TRBD1
TGTGCCAGCAGCCTCACAGGGGGCCCTCATAACTATGGCTACACCTTC
CASSLTGGPHNYGYTF
>-|TRBV10-3|TRBJ2-2|TRBD2
TGTGCCATCAGACGCCCGCTAGCGGGGGGGACCGGGGAGCTGTTTTTT
CAIRRPLAGGTGELFF
>-|TRBV5-1|TRBJ1-4|TRBD1
TGCGCCAGCAGCTTCCAGGGGGGAAATGAAAAACTGTTTTTT
CASSFQGGNEKLFF
>-|TRBV6-6|TRBJ2-2|TRBD2
TGTGCCAGCAGTCCCGGACTAGCGGGGTTTATCGGGGAGCTGTTTTTT
CASSPGLAGFIGELFF
>-|TRBV5-6|TRBJ1-1|TRBD1
TGTGCCAGCAGCTTGGTTACAGGGGTGTGGACTGAAGCTTTCTTT
CASSLVTGVWTEAFF
>-|TRBV5-4|TRBJ1-3|TRBD1
TGTGCCAGCAGCTCTGAAGGGGGCTCAGGAAACACCATATATTTT
CASSSEGGSGNTIYF
>-|TRBV6-5|TRBJ1-2|-
TGTGCCAGCAGTGAACAGGGCCGGAGTTATGGCTACACCTTC
CASSEQGRSYGYTF
>few|TRBV7-9|TRBJ2-5|-
TGTTCCAGCAGCCCACAGTCCTCAAAGCGGGAGACCCAGTACTTC
CSSSPQSSKRETQYF
>-|TRBV6-6|TRBJ1-5|TRBD1
TGTGCCAGCAGCCCGGGACAGGGTGTGGATCAGCCCCAGCATTTT
CASSPGQGVDQPQHF
>-|TRBV5-6|TRBJ2-3|-
TGTGCCAGCAGCCGCTTACCCGGGACTGAGCTCACAGATACGCAGTATTTT
CASSRLPGTELTDTQYF